The 14 T cell receptor beta chains below were found in one sample sequenced in a study of neoadjuvant anti-PD-1 for oral cavity cancer. Repertoires were generated with immunoSEQ multiplex PCR, while TCRdb's copy carries only in-frame clones and drops some. Of over 10,000 clones listed, about 60% were seen once; the top ten hold more than 10%. Sequences were derived from tumor tissue, sampled before nivolumab (anti-PD-1) treatment. Receptors originate from a person aged 40 to 85 with oral cavity squamous cell carcinoma.

This clone was seen only a few times. The genes are TRBV10-3 and TRBJ2-2; D is ambiguous. In germline, CDR1 is ENHRY, CDR2 SYGVKD. This CDR3 has 16 residues. V dropped 3 bases and J dropped 1 base, with 12 bases sitting between them. The CDR3 reads CAISDVGSLNTGELFF. The CDR3 nucleotides read TGTGCCATCAGTGATGTAGGGTCTTTGAACACCGGGGAGCTGTTTTTT.

This clone has a single count. V and J are TRBV5-1 and TRBJ1-1, with 11 bases fitting TRBD1. The V and J ends lost 4 bases and 3 bases, in that order; junction bases with no gene match: 8. CDR3 size: 16 residues. Per germline, CDR1 SGHRS and CDR2 YFSETQ. The CDR3 protein is CASSEGQGVMYTEAFF. The CDR3 DNA reads TGCGCCAGCAGCGAGGGACAGGGGGTAATGTACACTGAAGCTTTCTTT.

This clone was picked up a small number of times. V usage is TRBV5-1 and J usage is TRBJ1-1; D gene ambiguous. The CDR3 sequence is 15 residues long. Germline V gene sequence: CDR1 SGHRS, CDR2 YFSETQ. Between the trimmed V and J ends, which lost 3 bases and 1 base, there was a span of 13 bases. The CDR3: CASSWMSQQNTEAFF. The CDR3 coding sequence is TGCGCCAGCAGCTGGATGAGTCAGCAGAACACTGAAGCTTTCTTT.

The chain recombines TRBV4-1 with TRBJ2-2; D might be TRBD1 (6 bases). Germline V gene data show CDR1 as MGHRA and CDR2 as YSYEKL. V was trimmed by 1 base and J by 10 bases, leaving 16 bases between them. CDR3 length: 15 amino acids. The CDR3 region has the DNA TGCGCCAGCAGCCAAGGAGACAGGACCGCGGTGGAGCTGTTTTTT. Residues: CASSQGDRTAVELFF.

This rearrangement joins TRBV15 to TRBJ2-7; 8 bases map to TRBD2. In germline, CDR1 is LNHNV, CDR2 YYDKDF (reference sequence). The V gene end was trimmed by 2 bases and the J gene end by 3 bases; junction bases not matched to a gene: 3. The CDR3 has 14 amino acids. CDR3 residues: CATSRLAGNYEQYF. The CDR3 DNA reads as TGTGCCACCAGCAGATTAGCGGGAAACTACGAGCAGTACTTC. Full variable domain (remainder filled in from reference TRBV15 and TRBJ2-7): DAMVIQNPRYQVTQFGKPVTLSCSQTLNHNVMYWYQQKSSQAPKLLFHYYDKDFNNEADTPDNFQSRRPNTSFCFLDIRSPGLGDTAMYLCATSRLAGNYEQYFGPGTRLTVT.

V and J are TRBV7-9 and TRBJ1-5; D not certain. Germline-derived CDR1 and CDR2 are SEHNR and FQNEAQ (reference sequence). The CDR3 extends over 14 amino acids. Deletions cut 5 bases from V and 6 bases from J, with 14 bases between. CDR3 sequence (DNA): TGTGCCAGCAGCCCCTTGGGAGAGGCTCAGCCCCAGCATTTT. This gives the protein CASSPLGEAQPQHF.

The chain is built from TRBV28 and TRBJ2-1; D unresolved. The V end lost 6 bases, the J end lost 0 bases, and 9 bases lay between the germline ends. Germline CDR1 is MDHEN and CDR2 is SYDVKM. This CDR3 comprises 14 residues. This CDR3 reads CASRTGGSYNEQFF. CDR3 nucleotides: TGTGCCAGCAGGACCGGCGGCTCCTACAATGAGCAGTTCTTC.

The chain uses TRBV19 and TRBJ2-7; 7 positions match TRBD2. J was trimmed by 0 bases and V by 5 bases; bases with no gene match: 7. Per germline, CDR1 LNHDA and CDR2 SQIVND (reference sequence). CDR3 length: 15 residues. CDR3: CASSASSSGSYEQYF. The CDR3 bases are TGTGCCAGTAGTGCGTCATCTAGCGGCTCCTACGAGCAGTACTTC.

This rearrangement joins TRBV6-5 to TRBJ1-2; D perhaps matches TRBD1 (6 bases). The V end was cut by 11 bases, the J end by 2 bases, with 15 bases between. This CDR3 is 13 amino acids long. Germline CDR1 is MNHEY and CDR2 is SVGAGI. DNA for the CDR3: TGTGCCGGATTGGACAGTCTCAACTATGGCTACACCTTC. It codes for CAGLDSLNYGYTF.

The chain has TRBV10-3 and TRBJ2-1; 7 nucleotides match TRBD1. Germline V gene data show CDR1 as ENHRY and CDR2 as SYGVKD. The CDR3 is made up of 15 amino acids. The V and J ends lost 9 bases and 0 bases, in that order; junction bases with no gene match: 8. In DNA form, the CDR3 reads TGTGCCATTACTGGACAGGCCAACTCCTACAATGAGCAGTTCTTC. Its protein is CAITGQANSYNEQFF.

The rearrangement links TRBV18 to TRBJ1-1, with D possibly matching TRBD1 (6 bases). Germline V CDR1 and CDR2: KGHSH, LQKENI. The V end was cut by 3 bases, the J end by 4 bases, with 15 bases between. The CDR3 runs to 15 residues. The CDR3 is CASSPNTQGGTEAFF. DNA for the CDR3: TGTGCCAGCTCACCTAACACCCAAGGGGGCACTGAAGCTTTCTTT.

This clone counts as medium-sized. The chain has TRBV5-1 and TRBJ1-1; tentative D call: TRBD1 (5 bases). The CDR3 covers 14 residues. Germline V gene data show CDR1 as SGHRS and CDR2 as YFSETQ. The V end lost 0 bases, the J end lost 11 bases, and 17 bases lay between the germline ends. As DNA, the CDR3 is TGCGCCAGCAGCTTGGGTGGAGGGGCGATGTGGGCTTTCTTT. As protein: CASSLGGGAMWAFF.

V usage is TRBV7-2 and J usage is TRBJ2-7; D is unresolved. The V gene lost 5 bases and the J gene lost 7 bases, with 15 bases spanning the gap. Germline V CDR1 and CDR2: SGHTA, FQGNSA. This CDR3 has 13 amino acids. The CDR3 bases are TGTGCCAGCAGCCTAACGCCCGGATCTGAGCAGTACTTC. Translation gives CASSLTPGSEQYF.

The CDR3 spells CASSPPAGTTPHEQFF. CDR3 in DNA: TGTGCCAGCAGTCCCCCCGCCGGGACTACCCCCCATGAGCAGTTCTTC. This chain connects TRBV28 to TRBJ2-1; 7 nucleotides match TRBD2. J gave up 8 bases and V 5 bases, and 15 bases lay outside the gene matches. Looked up from germline, CDR1 is MDHEN and CDR2 is SYDVKM. CDR3 length: 16 residues. Using reference TRBV28 and TRBJ2-1 for the parts outside the CDR3, the full variable domain is DVKVTQSSRYLVKRTGEKVFLECVQDMDHENMFWYRQDPGLGLRLIYFSYDVKMKEKGDIPEGYSVSREKKERFSLILESASTNQTSMYLCASSPPAGTTPHEQFFGPGTRLTVL.